One and the same sample provided the 17 T cell receptor beta chains below, sequenced in a study of blood T cell repertoires in COVID-19. Repertoires were generated with immunoSEQ multiplex PCR, while TCRdb's copy carries only in-frame clones and drops some. The table has about 170,000 clones, approximately 84% seen once. Sequencing input: peripheral blood. The receptors were sampled from a middle-aged man who had recovered from COVID-19.

This chain connects TRBV7-6 to TRBJ2-7, with D maybe TRBD2 (6 bases). V lost 4 bases and J lost 3, with 19 bases in between. The germline V gene has CDR1 SGHVS and CDR2 FNYEAQ. The CDR3 contains 16 residues. The chain's CDR3 is CASSSGSAGNHYEQYF. The CDR3 DNA follows: TGTGCCAGCAGCTCGGGGTCCGCGGGGAACCACTACGAGCAGTACTTC.

The chain employs TRBV10-3 and TRBJ1-1, with TRBD1 matching 9 bases. CDR3 length: 13 residues. Germline CDR1 and CDR2: ENHRY and SYGVKD. Trimming at V came to 7 bases and at J to 3 bases, leaving 3 bases not matched to a gene. CDR3 protein: CAITGDRDTEAFF. CDR3 DNA: TGTGCCATCACAGGGGACAGGGACACTGAAGCTTTCTTT.

This chain links TRBV13 with TRBJ2-4, with TRBD2 matching 7 bases. Germline loops: CDR1 PRHDT, CDR2 FYEKMQ (reference sequence). The J segment lost 5 bases and the V segment lost 4 bases, leaving 5 bases of the junction unmatched. The CDR3 is 14 residues long. CDR3 in DNA: TGTGCCAGCAGCTCACCCGCGGGGGAAAACATTCAGTACTTC. It codes for CASSSPAGENIQYF.

The rearrangement uses TRBV27 and TRBJ2-7, with D possibly TRBD2 on 6 matching bases. The V gene's germline CDR1 is MNHEY and CDR2 SMNVEV (reference sequence). The CDR3 consists of 16 residues. V shed 5 bases and J shed 2 bases, with 19 bases lying between them. The CDR3, as DNA: TGTGCCAGCAGTATCCTTCCAGCAGGGAGGACCTACGAGCAGTACTTC. It codes for CASSILPAGRTYEQYF.

A remark on this clone: An end of the junction does not agree with germline; a read error may underlie this. This sequence joins TRBV11-1 and TRBJ2-1, with 8 nucleotides matching TRBD2. Germline V CDR1 and CDR2: SGHAT, FQDESV (reference sequence). The CDR3 is 16 residues long. CDR3 in DNA: TGTGCCAGCAACTTAGACAGCGGGGGCTCCTACAATGAGCAGTTCTTC. The encoded protein is CASNLDSGGSYNEQFF.

CDR3: CASSPYRSDLRSKNIQYF. Here the CDR3 DNA reads TGTGCCAGCAGCCCCTACCGGTCCGATCTTCGATCCAAAAACATTCAGTACTTC. V usage is TRBV3-1 (or the pseudogene TRBV3-2) and J usage is TRBJ2-4; D is uncertain. Germline lookup yields CDR1 LGHDT and CDR2 YNNKEL (reference sequence). Trimming stripped 4 bases from V and 2 bases from J, with 21 bases between. The CDR3 runs to 18 residues.

This chain links TRBV4-3 with TRBJ2-6; D is undetermined. V was pared by 0 bases and J by 1 base, with 10 bases between. The germline V gene encodes CDR1 LGHNA and CDR2 YSLEER. The length of the CDR3 is 17 residues. The CDR3 spells CASSQDPASSGANVLTF. CDR3 sequence (DNA): TGCGCCAGCAGCCAAGACCCAGCGTCATCTGGGGCCAACGTCCTGACTTTC.

This clone was observed a single time. Germline and junction disagree at one end, which may indicate a read error. The chain couples TRBV15 to TRBJ2-5; TRBD2 matches at 9 bases. Germline CDR1 and CDR2: LNHNV and YYDKDF (reference sequence). The CDR3 consists of 16 residues. DNA of the CDR3: TGTGCCACCAGGAGAGATGGACTAGCGAACCAAGAGACCCAGTACTTC. It is translated as CATRRDGLANQETQYF. The variable domain in full, completed from reference TRBV15 and TRBJ2-5, reads DAMVIQNPRYQVTQFGKPVTLSCSQTLNHNVMYWYQQKSSQAPKLLFHYYDKDFNNEADTPDNFQSRRPNTSFCFLDIRSPGLGDTAMYLCATRRDGLANQETQYFGPGTRLLVL.

This clone was seen only a few times. The chain joins TRBV5-6 to TRBJ1-5; tentative D call: TRBD1 (6 bases). This CDR3 has 14 amino acids. From germline, CDR1 is SGHDT and CDR2 YYEEEE. V lost 4 bases and J 5 bases, leaving 13 bases between the germline ends. CDR3 region: CASSQWQGHQPQHF. The CDR3 nucleotides are TGTGCCAGCAGCCAGTGGCAGGGGCATCAGCCCCAGCATTTT.

The chain recombines TRBV7-2 with TRBJ2-5, with D possibly matching TRBD2 (6 bases). The CDR3 length is 15 residues. Germline loops: CDR1 SGHTA, CDR2 FQGNSA. Deletions cut 5 bases from V and 2 bases from J, with 15 bases between. CDR3 nucleotide sequence: TGTGCCAGCAGCCTCGGGACTTCTTCGCAAGAGACCCAGTACTTC. It yields the protein CASSLGTSSQETQYF. The variable domain in full, completed from reference TRBV7-2 and TRBJ2-5, reads GAGVSQSPSNKVTEKGKDVELRCDPISGHTALYWYRQSLGQGLEFLIYFQGNSAPDKSGLPSDRFSAERTGGSVSTLTIQRTQQEDSAVYLCASSLGTSSQETQYFGPGTRLLVL.

The rearrangement uses TRBV4-3 and TRBJ2-7; 7 positions match TRBD2. Germline-derived CDR1 and CDR2 are LGHNA and YSLEER. The J segment lost 9 bases and the V segment lost 0 bases, leaving 14 bases of the junction unmatched. The CDR3 sequence is 16 residues long. As DNA, the CDR3 is TGCGCCAGCAGCCAAGATTGGAGCGGGACCTACATAGGGCAGTACTTC. The encoded protein is CASSQDWSGTYIGQYF.

The chain is built from TRBV4-3 and TRBJ1-3; tentative D call: TRBD1 (6 bases). CDR1 and CDR2 (germline): LGHNA, YSLEER. Trimming shortened V by 0 bases and J by 3 bases, and 12 bases separated the two germline ends. The CDR3 consists of 16 residues. The DNA for the CDR3 is TGCGCCAGCAGCCAAGATGGGAACAGGGATGGAAACACCATATATTTT. Encoded protein: CASSQDGNRDGNTIYF.

The chain has TRBV5-1 and TRBJ1-1; perhaps TRBD1 as D (5 bases). Germline V gives CDR1 SGHRS, CDR2 YFSETQ. This CDR3 is 15 amino acids long. Trimming stripped 4 bases from V and 5 bases from J, with 18 bases between. The CDR3 loop reads CASSRASGVGTEAFF. As DNA, the CDR3 is TGCGCCAGCAGCAGGGCATCGGGGGTGGGGACTGAAGCTTTCTTT.

The rearrangement joins TRBV19 to TRBJ2-1; 12 nucleotides align to TRBD1. Trimming at V came to 3 bases and at J to 9 bases, leaving 6 bases not matched to a gene. Germline V lookup: CDR1 LNHDA, CDR2 SQIVND (reference sequence). CDR3 length: 15 residues. The CDR3 nucleotides are TGTGCCAGTAGTATTGCCGGGACAGGGGGCGGTGAGCAGTTCTTC. It encodes CASSIAGTGGGEQFF.

The gene calls are TRBV11-1 and TRBJ2-3, with D unresolved. CDR1 is SGHAT, CDR2 FQDESV, per germline (reference sequence). The CDR3 runs to 14 residues. V lost 1 base, J lost 6 bases, and 11 bases lay in between. The CDR3, as DNA: TGTGCCAGCAGCTTAGGCCAGGATCGGGATACGCAGTATTTT. Protein sequence: CASSLGQDRDTQYF.

This sequence joins TRBV10-1 and TRBJ2-1; 13 nucleotides agree with TRBD2. The V gene's germline CDR1 is WNHNN and CDR2 SYGVQD (reference sequence). The CDR3 is made up of 19 amino acids. The trim removed 5 bases at V and 0 bases at J, leaving 10 bases unmatched. CDR3 amino acids: CASSQGTSGINYSYNEQFF. The DNA for the CDR3 is TGCGCCAGCAGTCAGGGGACTAGCGGGATAAATTACTCCTACAATGAGCAGTTCTTC.

V is TRBV5-1 and J is TRBJ1-6; D ambiguous. This CDR3 has 13 residues. Germline assignment: CDR1 SGHRS and CDR2 YFSETQ. V lost 3 bases to trimming and J lost 4 bases, with 5 bases between them. The CDR3 sequence is CASSSSYNSPLHF. The CDR3 DNA sequence: TGCGCCAGCAGCTCTTCTTATAATTCACCCCTCCACTTT.